The next 25 T cell receptor beta chains were all read from a single sample in a study of control samples from healthy donors and cancer patients (TCRdb year 2020). The library was prepared using the immunoSEQ multiplex PCR assay. Sourced from immuneACCESS, this table was stored by TCRdb with only in-frame sequences that have V and J called. A share of the clones is absent; for the studies checked, an unresolved V gene accounts for under half, and the remainder has no known explanation. This sample lists about 170,000 clones; 91% were detected once. Of the sample, around 2% falls within the top ten clones. Sequencing was carried out using blood. Every receptor here comes from a woman in her thirties or forties in good health.

This clone was seen only once. The rearrangement links TRBV6-5 to TRBJ1-1; D not resolved. The CDR3 sequence is 15 residues long. Germline CDR1 reads MNHEY; CDR2 reads SVGAGI. The V and J ends lost 9 bases and 5 bases respectively, with 22 bases between them. The CDR3 region is CASKASFIAGTEAFF. In DNA, the CDR3 is TGTGCCAGTAAGGCCTCGTTTATAGCGGGGACTGAAGCTTTCTTT.

J is TRBJ2-1 and V is TRBV4-1, with 14 nucleotides matching TRBD2. Trimming removed 3 bases from V and 5 bases from J; junction bases left unmatched: 0. The CDR3 sequence is 15 residues long. Germline lookup yields CDR1 MGHRA and CDR2 YSYEKL. This chain's CDR3 is CASSQGLAGDNEQFF. As DNA, the CDR3 is TGCGCCAGCAGCCAGGGACTAGCGGGGGACAATGAGCAGTTCTTC.

In its sample, this clone was seen once. The V gene is TRBV25-1, the J gene TRBJ1-1, with D possibly being TRBD1 (6 bases). Germline values: CDR1 MGHDK, CDR2 SYGVNS. The V and J ends lost 1 base and 12 bases respectively, with 15 bases between them. The CDR3 totals 13 residues. The CDR3 protein is CASSEFGGRPPFF. Here the CDR3 DNA reads TGTGCCAGCAGTGAATTTGGGGGGCGCCCGCCTTTCTTT.

This sequence joins TRBV28 and TRBJ2-3, with D possibly being TRBD1 (6 bases). The CDR3 covers 15 residues. Trimming removed 10 bases from V and 0 bases from J, with 17 bases in between. Germline assignment: CDR1 MDHEN and CDR2 SYDVKM. CDR3 amino acids: CATTGHSLSTDTQYF. The CDR3 DNA reads TGTGCCACCACGGGACACTCCTTGAGCACAGATACGCAGTATTTT. Full variable domain (missing parts from reference TRBV28 and TRBJ2-3): DVKVTQSSRYLVKRTGEKVFLECVQDMDHENMFWYRQDPGLGLRLIYFSYDVKMKEKGDIPEGYSVSREKKERFSLILESASTNQTSMYLCATTGHSLSTDTQYFGPGTRLTVL.

This chain links TRBV9 with TRBJ2-1; no reliable D call. Germline-derived CDR1 and CDR2 are SGDLS and YYNGEE. Trimming stripped 1 base from V and 3 bases from J, with 5 bases between. The CDR3 is 13 amino acids. For the CDR3, the DNA is TGTGCCAGCAGCGTATCAGACTACAATGAGCAGTTCTTC. It encodes CASSVSDYNEQFF.

The rearrangement links TRBV4-1 to TRBJ1-2; no definite D call. Germline CDR1 and CDR2: MGHRA and YSYEKL. V lost 0 bases, J lost 0 bases, and 11 bases lay in between. There are 16 residues in the CDR3. The CDR3 DNA reads TGCGCCAGCAGCCAAGACGCCGCTATGGCTAACTATGGCTACACCTTC. As protein: CASSQDAAMANYGYTF.

The V and J genes are TRBV4-2 and TRBJ2-3; weak D call: TRBD2 (6 bases). Germline loops: CDR1 LGHNA, CDR2 YNFKEQ. This CDR3 contains 15 residues. The ends were cut back, 5 bases at V and 0 bases at J, with 12 bases in the middle. CDR3 loop: CASSGGTYSTDTQYF. CDR3 bases: TGTGCCAGCAGCGGGGGGACCTATAGCACAGATACGCAGTATTTT.

This chain uses TRBV3-1 (or the pseudogene TRBV3-2) with TRBJ2-7; D gene unclear. V lost 3 bases to trimming and J lost 4 bases, with 7 bases between them. The V gene's germline CDR1 is LGHDT and CDR2 YNNKEL (reference sequence). This CDR3 region has 12 residues. The CDR3 region has the DNA TGTGCCAGCAGCCACCTGGCTTACGAGCAGTACTTC. As protein: CASSHLAYEQYF.

J is TRBJ2-1 and V is TRBV9; 7 bases match TRBD1. From germline, CDR1 is SGDLS and CDR2 YYNGEE. Germline trimming cut 1 base from V and 5 bases from J; bases unmatched to any gene: 9. The CDR3 loop spans 16 amino acids. CDR3 nucleotides: TGTGCCAGCAGCGTAACCACGAGGGGGCGGCACAATGAGCAGTTCTTC. Translation gives CASSVTTRGRHNEQFF.

The V and J genes are TRBV27 and TRBJ1-2; D might be TRBD1 (6 bases). V gave up 7 bases and J gave up 0 bases, with 12 bases separating them. CDR3 size: 14 residues. Germline V gene sequence: CDR1 MNHEY, CDR2 SMNVEV (reference sequence). This chain's CDR3 is CASKAGATNYGYTF. Written as DNA, the CDR3 is TGTGCCAGCAAAGCGGGGGCGACTAACTATGGCTACACCTTC.

CDR3 DNA: TGTGCCAGCAGCAAACAGGGTGATAGCTCCTACAATGAGCAGTTCTTC. Translating gives CASSKQGDSSYNEQFF. This chain links TRBV11-2 with TRBJ2-1; a possible D gene is TRBD1 (6 bases). The length of the CDR3 is 16 residues. Trimming removed 5 bases from V and 0 bases from J, with 14 bases in between. Germline V gives CDR1 SGHAT, CDR2 FQNNGV.

This clone was seen a single time. The J gene is TRBJ2-2, the V gene TRBV3-1 (or the pseudogene TRBV3-2); possibly TRBD1 for D (6 bases). V was cut by 1 base and J by 5 bases, with 14 bases left in between. The CDR3 covers 16 residues. The germline V gene encodes CDR1 LGHDT and CDR2 YNNKEL (reference sequence). For the CDR3, the DNA is TGTGCCAGCAGCCAAGGAATGGGGGCAGGGACCGGGGAGCTGTTTTTT. As protein: CASSQGMGAGTGELFF.

This clone was seen a few times. The CDR3: CASSEGTGGSYEQYF. CDR3 coding DNA: TGTGCCAGCAGTGAAGGCACAGGGGGTTCCTACGAGCAGTACTTC. The rearrangement joins TRBV6-1 to TRBJ2-7; 8 positions match TRBD1. J lost 1 base, V lost 1 base, and 3 bases had no gene match. CDR3 size: 15 residues. Germline V gene data show CDR1 as MNHNS and CDR2 as SASEGT.

V gene TRBV5-4 combines with J gene TRBJ1-2; the D gene is possibly TRBD1 (5 bases). The CDR3 loop spans 14 amino acids. Per the germline V gene, CDR1 is SGHNT and CDR2 is YYREEE (reference sequence). V was shortened by 0 bases and J by 7 bases, with 13 bases between the two germline ends. The CDR3 nucleotides are TGTGCCAGCAGCTTGGAAAGGGGAAGGAGTGGCTACACCTTC. Protein: CASSLERGRSGYTF.

This chain uses TRBV5-1 with TRBJ2-5; 7 bases line up with TRBD1. This CDR3 comprises 16 residues. The J segment lost 2 bases and the V segment lost 4 bases, leaving 11 bases of the junction unmatched. CDR1 is SGHRS, CDR2 YFSETQ, per germline. CDR3 coding DNA: TGCGCCAGCAGCCAAGGCCTGACAGGGTCGCAAGAGACCCAGTACTTC. It is translated as CASSQGLTGSQETQYF.

The rearrangement links TRBV29-1 to TRBJ2-5, with 7 bases lining up with TRBD2. The CDR3 totals 14 residues. The V and J ends lost 8 bases and 5 bases, in that order; junction bases with no gene match: 14. Germline lookup yields CDR1 SQVTM and CDR2 ANQGSEA. DNA of the CDR3: TGCAGCTTCAGACCTCAGGGAGGGAGTGAGACCCAGTACTTC. This translates into CSFRPQGGSETQYF.

This clone was picked up one time. V gene TRBV27 combines with J gene TRBJ2-7; the match to TRBD1 covers 11 bases. J gave up 7 bases and V 6 bases, and 8 bases lay outside the gene matches. The CDR3 spans 14 residues. The germline gives CDR1 MNHEY, CDR2 SMNVEV (reference sequence). The CDR3 loop reads CASRPRTGGGEQYF. The CDR3 DNA follows: TGTGCCAGCAGGCCCAGGACAGGGGGCGGTGAGCAGTACTTC.

With regard to this clone: Its ends do not fully match the called genes, so a read error is possible. The rearrangement joins TRBV3-1 (or the pseudogene TRBV3-2) to TRBJ1-1; D not certain. Germline V lookup: CDR1 LGHDT, CDR2 YNNKEL (reference sequence). CDR3 length: 13 amino acids. The CDR3 DNA reads as TGTGCCAGCGGCCAGTACTCAAGCACTGAAGCTTTCTTT. This codes for CASGQYSSTEAFF.

The chain couples TRBV12-3 or TRBV12-4 to TRBJ1-2; TRBD1 aligns across 9 bases. The trim removed 5 bases at V and 7 bases at J, leaving 5 bases unmatched. This CDR3 has 13 residues. In DNA form, the CDR3 reads TGTGCCAGCAGTCTACAGGGGGCGCGTGGCTACACCTTC. Protein product: CASSLQGARGYTF.

This chain connects TRBV11-2 to TRBJ1-1; 8 positions agree with TRBD1. In germline, CDR1 is SGHAT, CDR2 FQNNGV. Germline trimming cut 4 bases from V and 4 bases from J; bases unmatched to any gene: 14. The CDR3 covers 17 residues. CDR3 nucleotide sequence: TGTGCCAGCAGCTCCAGGGAGGGGCGCAGGGGGCGCACTGAAGCTTTCTTT. This codes for CASSSREGRRGRTEAFF.

The CDR3, as DNA: TGTGCCATCAGTGAGTATGCCAAGGGAGCCTACGAGCAGTACTTC. This encodes CAISEYAKGAYEQYF. The genes are TRBV10-3 and TRBJ2-7; the D gene is possibly TRBD2 (5 bases). The V gene's germline CDR1 is ENHRY and CDR2 SYGVKD. Trimming removed 1 base from V and 2 bases from J, with 12 bases in between. CDR3 length: 15 residues.

This rearrangement joins TRBV3-1 (or the pseudogene TRBV3-2) to TRBJ2-1; weak D call: TRBD2 (6 bases). The CDR3 contains 14 residues. The V end was cut by 6 bases, the J end by 0 bases, with 9 bases between. The germline V gene has CDR1 LGHDT and CDR2 YNNKEL (reference sequence). The CDR3: CASSRGTSYNEQFF. The CDR3 coding sequence is TGTGCCAGCAGTCGCGGGACCTCCTACAATGAGCAGTTCTTC.

The chain joins TRBV20-1 to TRBJ1-2; D ambiguous. Germline CDR1 is DFQATT and CDR2 is SNEGSKA (reference sequence). This CDR3 is built from 11 residues. V lost 0 bases and J 7 bases, leaving 6 bases between the germline ends. The CDR3 sequence is CSAREDIGYTF. CDR3 nucleotides: TGCAGTGCTAGAGAAGACATTGGCTACACCTTC.

The chain links TRBV29-1 to TRBJ1-2; TRBD1 might be the D (5 bases). Germline V CDR1 and CDR2: SQVTM, ANQGSEA. The V end lost 2 bases, the J end lost 4 bases, and 11 bases lay between the germline ends. The CDR3 has 13 amino acids. DNA for the CDR3: TGCAGCGTTGAACACGGTGGGGGCTATGGCTACACCTTC. It codes for CSVEHGGGYGYTF.

CDR3: CASSYRTGDNYGYTF. In nucleotides, the CDR3 is TGTGCCAGCAGCTATAGGACAGGGGACAACTATGGCTACACCTTC. The V call is TRBV27, the J call TRBJ1-2, with TRBD1 identical over 9 bases. The CDR3 length is 15 residues. Germline V CDR1 and CDR2: MNHEY, SMNVEV (reference sequence). Germline trimming cut 6 bases from V and 2 bases from J; bases unmatched to any gene: 7.